What follows describes a single TCR beta chain. As yet, its antigen is unknown. The CDR3 sequence is 14 residues long. V dropped 6 bases and J dropped 5; count of bases not matched to a gene: 7. CDR1 MNHEY and CDR2 SVGAGI come from the germline V gene. This entry comes from a study of T cell repertoires in cytomegalovirus infection. Study context: TCR beta signatures that were public indicated CMV infection and matching HLA type.

Regarding the study as a whole: Summed frequency of shared TCR beta families picked out CMV carriers who also had the relevant HLA. The ex vivo response showed dominance by HLA-C-restricted CMV-specific TCR beta clonotypes.

TCRdb processed the reads anew with MiXCR; each CDR3 protein has one entry. The sample consists of under 350,000 distinct CDR3 sequences, around 9.5% of them appearing once. The receptor was derived from a human donor in good health (CMV status not recorded). Some clones in this sample may be carry-over from other donors' samples. The sequencing input was PBMCs. This chain connects TRBV6-5 to TRBJ2-5; 9 nucleotides line up with TRBD1. Here the CDR3 DNA reads TGTGCCAGCAGGCAAGACAGGGGGTTGGAGACCCAGTACTTC. This gives the protein CASRQDRGLETQYF.